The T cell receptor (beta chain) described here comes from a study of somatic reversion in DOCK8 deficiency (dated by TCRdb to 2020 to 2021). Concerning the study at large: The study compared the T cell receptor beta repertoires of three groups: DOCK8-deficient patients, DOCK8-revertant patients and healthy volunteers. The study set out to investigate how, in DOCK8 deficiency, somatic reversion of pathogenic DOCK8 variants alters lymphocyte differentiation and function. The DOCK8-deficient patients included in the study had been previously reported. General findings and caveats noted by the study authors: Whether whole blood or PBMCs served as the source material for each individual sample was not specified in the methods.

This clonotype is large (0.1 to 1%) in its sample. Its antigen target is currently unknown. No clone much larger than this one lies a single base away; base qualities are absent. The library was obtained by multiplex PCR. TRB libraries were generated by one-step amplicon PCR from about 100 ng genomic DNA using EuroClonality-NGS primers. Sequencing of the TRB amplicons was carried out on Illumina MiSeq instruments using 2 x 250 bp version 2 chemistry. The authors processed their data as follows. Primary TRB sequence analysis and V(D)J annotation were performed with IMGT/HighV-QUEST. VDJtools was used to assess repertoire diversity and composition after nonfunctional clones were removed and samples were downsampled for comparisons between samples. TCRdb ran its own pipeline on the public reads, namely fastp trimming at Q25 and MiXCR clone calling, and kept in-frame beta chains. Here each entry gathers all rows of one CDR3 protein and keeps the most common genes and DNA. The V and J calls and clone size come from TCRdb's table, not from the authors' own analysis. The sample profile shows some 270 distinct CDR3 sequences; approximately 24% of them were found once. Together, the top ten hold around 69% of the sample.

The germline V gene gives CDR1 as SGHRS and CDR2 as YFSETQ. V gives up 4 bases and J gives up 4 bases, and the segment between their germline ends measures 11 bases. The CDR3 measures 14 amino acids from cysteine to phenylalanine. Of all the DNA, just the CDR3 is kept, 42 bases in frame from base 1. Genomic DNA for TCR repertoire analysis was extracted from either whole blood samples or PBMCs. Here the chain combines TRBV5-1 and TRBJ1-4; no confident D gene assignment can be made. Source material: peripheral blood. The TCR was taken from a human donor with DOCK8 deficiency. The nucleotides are TGCGCCAGCAGCCCCGGACGGTATAATGAAAAACTGTTTTTT. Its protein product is CASSPGRYNEKLFF.